This is a list of T cell receptor beta chains from one sample in a study of blood T cell repertoires in COVID-19. Method: immunoSEQ multiplex PCR; TCRdb's copy keeps in-frame clones and lacks some. The repertoire holds 150,000 to 200,000 clones, with around 90% as singletons. Sequenced sample: peripheral blood. These receptors came from a man aged 60-69 years with active or convalescent COVID-19. Both conserved end residues are part of each CDR3. D genes are given only for firm matches. The size field is filled for only some rows; it gives once, few, many or a size class.

TRBV18	NA	TRBJ1-2	NA	TGTGCCAGCTCACCTGACGGGACATCTAACTATGGCTACACCTTC	CASSPDGTSNYGYTF
TRBV7-9	few	TRBJ2-7	TRBD2	TGTGCCAGCAGCTTAGGGACTAGCGTATTCCACGAGCAGTACTTC	CASSLGTSVFHEQYF
TRBV27	NA	TRBJ2-7	TRBD2	TGTGCCAGCAGTCCGCTTGGGACTAGCGGGCCCTACGAGCAGTACTTC	CASSPLGTSGPYEQYF
TRBV6-4	NA	TRBJ2-7	TRBD2	TGTGCCAGCAGTGGGGGACCAGGGACTAGCACTTTCGAGCAGTACTTC	CASSGGPGTSTFEQYF
TRBV5-1	NA	TRBJ1-1	TRBD1	TGCGCCAGCAGCTTCGGACAGGAGAACACTGAAGCTTTCTTT	CASSFGQENTEAFF
TRBV10-1	NA	TRBJ2-3	TRBD2	TGCGCCAGGTTTTGCGGGGGGAGGGCAGATACGCAGTATTTT	CARFCGGRADTQYF
TRBV7-9	NA	TRBJ2-5	NA	TGTGCCAGCAGCTTAGGGACTGCGGAAGAGACCCAGTACTTC	CASSLGTAEETQYF
TRBV3-1/TRBV3-2	NA	TRBJ2-5	TRBD1	TGTGCCAGCAGCCAGGTTGGGACAGTACAAGAGACCCAGTACTTC	CASSQVGTVQETQYF
TRBV30	NA	TRBJ1-4	NA	TGTGCCTGGAGTGTACAGGGCGGCGAAAAACTGTTTTTT	CAWSVQGGEKLFF
TRBV19	NA	TRBJ1-2	TRBD1	TGTGCCAGTAGTATAGAGACAGGGGGAACTCTAAACTATGGCTACACCTTC	CASSIETGGTLNYGYTF